This is a list of T cell receptor beta chains from one sample in a study. TCRdb passed the RT-PCR reads through MiXCR, listing each CDR3 protein once. The sample records more than 600,000 distinct CDR3 sequences, approximately 14% being singletons. Sequenced sample: memory CD4+ T cells from blood. The receptors come from a female donor in good health, serving as a healthy control. Each CDR3 is given with its conserved first and last residue. Fields, in order: clone size, V gene, J gene, D gene, CDR3 DNA, CDR3 protein. The D gene is left open where the match is weak. Some rows have no size entry. The others give once, few or many, or a class for an expanded clone.

clone size: -; V gene: TRBV7-2; J gene: TRBJ1-3; D gene: -; CDR3 DNA: TGTGCCAGCAGCTTAGTTATCCCCAGGGTTGGATCTGGAAACACCATATATTTT; CDR3 protein: CASSLVIPRVGSGNTIYF
clone size: few; V gene: TRBV7-2; J gene: TRBJ1-6; D gene: -; CDR3 DNA: TGTGCCAGCAGCCCACTCACCGGGATGGGTAATTCACCCCTCCACTTT; CDR3 protein: CASSPLTGMGNSPLHF
clone size: -; V gene: TRBV20-1; J gene: TRBJ2-7; D gene: -; CDR3 DNA: TGCAGTGCTAGAGGGGCAGGGTCATCCAACGAGCAGTACTTC; CDR3 protein: CSARGAGSSNEQYF
clone size: -; V gene: TRBV5-1; J gene: TRBJ2-1; D gene: TRBD2; CDR3 DNA: TGCGCCAGCAGCTTGTTGGCTAGCGGACACAATGAGCAGTTCTTC; CDR3 protein: CASSLLASGHNEQFF
clone size: many; V gene: TRBV6-5; J gene: TRBJ2-3; D gene: TRBD1; CDR3 DNA: TGTGCCAGCAGTTACATGGTCCCCGGGACAGGAGGGAACACAGATACGCAGTATTTT; CDR3 protein: CASSYMVPGTGGNTDTQYF
clone size: -; V gene: TRBV11-2; J gene: TRBJ2-7; D gene: -; CDR3 DNA: TGTGCCAGCAGCCTCAGGGGAGGGCCCAACGAGCAGTACTTC; CDR3 protein: CASSLRGGPNEQYF
clone size: -; V gene: TRBV11-3; J gene: TRBJ2-1; D gene: TRBD1; CDR3 DNA: TGTGCCAGCAGCCCGGGACAGGTCGATGAGCAGTTCTTC; CDR3 protein: CASSPGQVDEQFF
clone size: -; V gene: TRBV3-1; J gene: TRBJ1-5; D gene: -; CDR3 DNA: TGTGCCAGCAGCCAAGGTATTCAAGCCCAGCCCCAGCATTTT; CDR3 protein: CASSQGIQAQPQHF
clone size: -; V gene: TRBV29-1; J gene: TRBJ1-2; D gene: TRBD1; CDR3 DNA: TGCAGCGAGGGACAGAGCTCTGGCTACACCTTC; CDR3 protein: CSEGQSSGYTF
clone size: many; V gene: TRBV6-5; J gene: TRBJ1-1; D gene: -; CDR3 DNA: TGTGCCAGCAGTAAACAGGGTATCACTGAAGCTTTCTTT; CDR3 protein: CASSKQGITEAFF
clone size: -; V gene: TRBV27; J gene: TRBJ1-2; D gene: -; CDR3 DNA: TGTGCCAGCAGTTTATTAGGGACGGACGGTTTAACCTTC; CDR3 protein: CASSLLGTDGLTF
clone size: few; V gene: TRBV11-2; J gene: TRBJ1-1; D gene: -; CDR3 DNA: TGTGCCAGCAGAGATCGGGGGGCGAGGACTGAAGCTTTCTTT; CDR3 protein: CASRDRGARTEAFF
clone size: many; V gene: TRBV6-5; J gene: TRBJ2-1; D gene: TRBD2; CDR3 DNA: TGTGCCAGCAGTTACTTACCAGCGGGAACTAAAAATGAGCAGTTCTTC; CDR3 protein: CASSYLPAGTKNEQFF
clone size: -; V gene: TRBV7-2; J gene: TRBJ2-3; D gene: -; CDR3 DNA: TGTGCCAGCACCCAAGGGGGTAGCACAGATACGCAGTATTTT; CDR3 protein: CASTQGGSTDTQYF
clone size: many; V gene: TRBV10-3; J gene: TRBJ1-2; D gene: -; CDR3 DNA: TGTGCCATCAGTGACAAGGGGAACTATGGCTACACCTTC; CDR3 protein: CAISDKGNYGYTF
clone size: -; V gene: TRBV7-3; J gene: TRBJ1-2; D gene: TRBD1; CDR3 DNA: TGTGCCAGCAGCCCTAGCGGGGGACAGGATGGCTACACCTTC; CDR3 protein: CASSPSGGQDGYTF
clone size: -; V gene: TRBV15; J gene: TRBJ2-5; D gene: -; CDR3 DNA: TGTGCCACCAGCAGAGAAATCTTGGCGGCAGGTACGGAGACCCAGTACTTC; CDR3 protein: CATSREILAAGTETQYF
clone size: -; V gene: TRBV10-1; J gene: TRBJ2-5; D gene: -; CDR3 DNA: TGCGCCAGCAGTGAGTCGAGAGGGCGAGCACGGGAGACCCAGTACTTC; CDR3 protein: CASSESRGRARETQYF